The 4 T cell receptor beta chains below all came from one sample that was sequenced in a study of T cell responses to AZD1222 COVID-19 vaccine. Using immunoSEQ multiplex PCR, the repertoire was profiled, and TCRdb retains in-frame clones only, with some absent. Counted here are about 110,000 clones, roughly nine tenths occurring once; the ten biggest clones make up 3% to 3.5%. Material: peripheral blood, obtained on day 0 of MenACWY control vaccination. The receptors derive from an adult in good health.

The chain employs TRBV3-1 (or the pseudogene TRBV3-2) and TRBJ2-3; 7 bases match TRBD2. The CDR3 sequence is 14 residues long. The germline V gene has CDR1 LGHDT and CDR2 YNNKEL (reference sequence). V shed 6 bases and J 4 bases; nucleotides not matched to a gene: 7. The CDR3 reads CASSSSGVADTQYF. The CDR3 DNA reads as TGTGCCAGCAGTTCCAGCGGGGTCGCAGATACGCAGTATTTT.

V gene TRBV18 combines with J gene TRBJ1-2, with D perhaps TRBD1 (6 bases). The CDR3 has 14 amino acids. Deletions cut 1 base from V and 6 bases from J, with 12 bases between. CDR1 is KGHSH, CDR2 LQKENI, per germline. The CDR3 nucleotides are TGTGCCAGCTCACCACTCGGACAGATGGATGGCTACACCTTC. This translates into CASSPLGQMDGYTF.

The rearrangement uses TRBV12-3 or TRBV12-4 and TRBJ1-2; weak D call: TRBD1 (5 bases). The V and J ends lost 3 bases and 1 base respectively, with 6 bases between them. The CDR3 length is 13 residues. The CDR3 DNA sequence: TGTGCCAGCAGTTTTGACAGTAACTATGGCTACACCTTC. Amino acids: CASSFDSNYGYTF.

This chain links TRBV4-1 with TRBJ1-2, with D unclear. This CDR3 has 14 amino acids. Germline CDR1 and CDR2: MGHRA and YSYEKL. V dropped 0 bases and J dropped 1 base, with 6 bases sitting between them. CDR3 bases: TGCGCCAGCAGCCAAGATGTCAGTAACTATGGCTACACCTTC. Translated, it gives CASSQDVSNYGYTF.